These 18 T cell receptor beta chains came from one sample sequenced in a study of blood T cells in healthy people across ages. A sample-barcoded 5' primer and a J-beta primer mix were used in a second PCR of roughly 7 to 12 cycles. TCRdb itself ran the 5' RACE reads through MiXCR, one entry per CDR3 protein. The sample includes approximately 810,000 distinct CDR3 sequences, roughly 26% of them seen just once. The sequenced sample consisted of blood. The receptors were sampled from a woman of 80 years or more in good health.

The chain employs TRBV20-1 and TRBJ2-7, with D hard to call. Near its end, the DNA agrees better with TRBJ2-4, so the J call may be wrong. CDR1 is DFQATT and CDR2 is SNEGSKA in the germline V gene (reference sequence). The CDR3 consists of 13 residues. The DNA of the CDR3 is TGCAGTGCTAGGGCCCGCGGTGGAAACATTCAGTACTTC. Its translation is CSARARGGNIQYF.

The count of this clonotype is one. The genes are TRBV5-6 and TRBJ1-5, with 7 positions matching TRBD1. With V trimmed by 1 base and J by 6 bases, 7 bases remained unmatched. The CDR3 covers 15 residues. Germline loops: CDR1 SGHDT, CDR2 YYEEEE. Written as DNA, the CDR3 is TGTGCCAGCAGCTTGTTCACAGGGGTCTCTCAGCCCCAGCATTTT. Translated: CASSLFTGVSQPQHF.

This clonotype has a count of ten or more. The V call is TRBV20-1, the J call TRBJ2-7; 11 nucleotides line up with TRBD1. V was clipped by 8 bases and J by 2 bases; unmatched bases: 2. The CDR3 has 12 residues. Germline CDR1 reads DFQATT; CDR2 reads SNEGSKA (reference sequence). CDR3 protein: CSLGQGAYEQYF. DNA for the CDR3: TGCAGTTTGGGACAGGGGGCCTACGAGCAGTACTTC.

This clonotype was seen ten or more times. This rearrangement joins TRBV20-1 to TRBJ2-1; TRBD1 is a possible D gene (5 bases). The CDR3 spans 15 residues. Trimming took off 3 bases at V and 3 bases at J, with 15 bases between the two ends. Germline V gene lookup returns CDR1 DFQATT and CDR2 SNEGSKA (reference sequence). As DNA, the CDR3 is TGCAGTGCTAGTCCTACAGGTTTACTCTACAATGAGCAGTTCTTC. This translates into CSASPTGLLYNEQFF.

To note about this clonotype: At one of its ends the junction is not consistent with the germline gene, which may arise from a read error. The chain combines TRBV7-7 with TRBJ2-1, with TRBD1 matching 7 bases. Germline V lookup: CDR1 SSHAT, CDR2 FNYEAQ (reference sequence). This CDR3 comprises 17 residues. In DNA, the CDR3 is TGTGCTAGCAGCACGGGGACAGCAAGCGGCTCCTACAATGAGCAGTTCTTC. Its translation: CASSTGTASGSYNEQFF.

With regard to this clonotype: A much larger clone sits a single nucleotide away, making a read error possible. The V and J genes are TRBV7-2 and TRBJ2-5, with 9 bases lining up with TRBD2. The CDR3 consists of 15 residues. Germline CDR1 SGHTA, CDR2 FQGNSA. V gave up 2 bases and J gave up 11 bases; unmatched junction bases: 12. The CDR3 region is CASSLTGTSLGEQYF. The DNA of the CDR3 is TGTGCCAGCAGCTTAACCGGGACTAGCCTGGGTGAGCAGTACTTC.

This sequence joins TRBV10-2 and TRBJ2-1; 9 bases match TRBD2. V trimming: 5 bases; J trimming: 8 bases; junction bases outside the gene matches: 1. The CDR3 runs to 12 residues. Germline CDR1 is WSHSY and CDR2 is SAAADI. The CDR3 reads CASSTSGHEQFF. Here the CDR3 DNA reads TGCGCCAGCAGTACTAGCGGGCATGAGCAGTTCTTC.

The CDR3 is CASSQTGNSYEQYF. The DNA for the CDR3 is TGTGCCAGCTCTCAAACCGGGAACTCCTACGAGCAGTACTTC. The genes are TRBV18 and TRBJ2-7; weak D call: TRBD2 (5 bases). This CDR3 is 14 amino acids long. Germline CDR1 reads KGHSH; CDR2 reads LQKENI. V was cut by 6 bases and J by 0 bases, with 12 bases left in between.

A few counts support this clonotype. This clone may be a read error of a much larger clone one base away. The gene calls are TRBV29-1 and TRBJ2-3; D tentatively reads TRBD1 or TRBD2 (6 bases each). CDR1 is SQVTM, CDR2 ANQGSEA, per germline. Trimming shortened V by 0 bases and J by 3 bases, and 19 bases separated the two germline ends. This CDR3 is built from 17 residues. The CDR3 reads CSVEDRERQGRTDTQYF. The CDR3 DNA reads as TGCAGCGTTGAAGATCGGGAGAGGCAGGGGCGGACAGATACGCAGTATTTT.

About this clonotype: A single base separates this from a much larger clone, so it may be a read error. V usage is TRBV6-2 or TRBV6-3 and J usage is TRBJ2-3, with 9 positions matching TRBD1. Germline CDR1 is MNHEY and CDR2 is SVGEGT. The length of the CDR3 is 14 residues. DNA for the CDR3: TGTGCCGGCAGCCGGACAGGGGCTTCAGATACGCAGTATTTT. Amino acids: CAGSRTGASDTQYF.

In this sample, this clonotype turned up many times. Because the CDR3's place on the DNA is in doubt, the DNA is left out and the CDR3 is given as listed by TCRdb. The rearrangement links TRBV10-3 to TRBJ2-1; the tabulated D call, TRBD1, remains unverified against the DNA. The CDR3 is 16 amino acids in total, end residues counted. Germline V gene sequence: CDR1 ENHRY, CDR2 SYGVKD. CDR3 loop: CAISATEGDFGNEQFF.

V usage is TRBV12-3 or TRBV12-4 and J usage is TRBJ1-1; D is ambiguous. The CDR3 contains 11 residues. Trimming pared 6 bases from V and 8 bases from J, leaving 10 bases between. The CDR3 DNA sequence: TGTGCCAGCAGCACGACCAGAGAAGCTTTCTTT. This translates into CASSTTREAFF.

On this clonotype itself: A read error is possible here, since a much larger clone lies one base away. The V and J genes are TRBV6-2 or TRBV6-3 and TRBJ2-4, with TRBD1 matching 9 bases. The DNA end lines up better with TRBJ2-7; the J call may be wrong. From germline, CDR1 is MNHEY and CDR2 SVGEGT. The CDR3 contains 14 residues. The CDR3 coding sequence is TGTGCCGGCAGTGCGACAGGGGGGGTTTACGAGCAGTACTTC. This translates into CAGSATGGVYEQYF.

This clonotype was seen a single time. V gene TRBV7-3 combines with J gene TRBJ1-2; D gene unclear. The CDR3 is 13 amino acids. V lost 2 bases and J lost 3, with 7 bases in between. In germline, CDR1 is SGHTA, CDR2 FQGTGA. CDR3 sequence (DNA): TGTGCCAGCAGCTTATCACCGGACTATGGCTACACCTTC. It is translated as CASSLSPDYGYTF.

The chain joins TRBV28 to TRBJ2-7, with 10 bases fitting TRBD1. V shed 5 bases, J shed 5 bases, and the junction held 9 bases outside the gene matches. Germline lookup yields CDR1 MDHEN and CDR2 SYDVKM. The CDR3 has 15 amino acids. Here the CDR3 DNA reads TGTGCCAGCAGTCGCTTAGGGACAGGGGTGGACGAGCAGTACTTC. As protein: CASSRLGTGVDEQYF.

In the case of this clonotype: A much larger clone lies one base from this, so it may be a read error. The rearrangement joins TRBV11-2 to TRBJ1-2, with TRBD1 identical over 10 bases. J was trimmed by 8 bases and V by 1 base; bases with no gene match: 10. There are 16 residues in the CDR3. Germline CDR1 and CDR2: SGHAT and FQNNGV. CDR3 residues: CASSLAIGTGAFGYTF. CDR3 coding DNA: TGTGCCAGCAGCTTAGCCATCGGGACAGGGGCCTTCGGCTACACCTTC.

The chain joins TRBV29-1 to TRBJ2-7; TRBD2 matches at 7 bases. CDR1 is SQVTM, CDR2 ANQGSEA, per germline. This CDR3 region has 14 residues. Trimming took 6 bases from V and 1 from J; bases not matched to a gene: 9. The CDR3 region has the DNA TGCAGCGTCGCCCCGGGGGGTTCTTCCTACGAGCAGTACTTC. This gives the protein CSVAPGGSSYEQYF.

This chain uses TRBV7-9 with TRBJ1-1, with unresolved D. The CDR3 is 14 residues long. The V gene's germline CDR1 is SEHNR and CDR2 FQNEAQ (reference sequence). V was pared by 5 bases and J by 5 bases, with 15 bases between. Here the CDR3 DNA reads TGTGCCAGCAGCCGGCAGGTTGTGCTAACTGAAGCTTTCTTT. Its translation is CASSRQVVLTEAFF.